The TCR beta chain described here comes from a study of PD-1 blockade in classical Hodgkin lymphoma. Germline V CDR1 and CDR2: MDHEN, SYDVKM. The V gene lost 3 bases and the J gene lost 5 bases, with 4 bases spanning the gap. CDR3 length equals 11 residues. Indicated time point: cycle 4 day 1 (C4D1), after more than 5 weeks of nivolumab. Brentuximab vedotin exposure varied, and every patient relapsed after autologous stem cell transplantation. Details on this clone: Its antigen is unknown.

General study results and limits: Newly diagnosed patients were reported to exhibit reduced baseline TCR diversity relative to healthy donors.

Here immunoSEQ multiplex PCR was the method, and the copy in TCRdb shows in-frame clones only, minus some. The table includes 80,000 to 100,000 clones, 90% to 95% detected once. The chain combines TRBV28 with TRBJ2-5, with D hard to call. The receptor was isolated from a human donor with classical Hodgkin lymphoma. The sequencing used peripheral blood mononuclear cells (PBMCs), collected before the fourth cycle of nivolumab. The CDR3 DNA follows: TGTGCCAGCAGTTTTGTGGAGACCCAGTACTTC. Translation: CASSFVETQYF.